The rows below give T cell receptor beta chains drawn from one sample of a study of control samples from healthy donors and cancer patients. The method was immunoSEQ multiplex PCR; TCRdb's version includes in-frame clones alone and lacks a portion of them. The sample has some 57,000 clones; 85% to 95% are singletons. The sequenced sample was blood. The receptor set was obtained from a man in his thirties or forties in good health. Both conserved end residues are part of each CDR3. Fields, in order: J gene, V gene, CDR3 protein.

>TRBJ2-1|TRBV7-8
CASSLEVGASYNEQFF
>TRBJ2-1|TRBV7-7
CASSPSSGSGNEQFF
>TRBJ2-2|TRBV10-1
CASSRQGAGELFF
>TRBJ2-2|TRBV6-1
CASSEQGTGELFF
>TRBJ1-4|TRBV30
CAWAGTPVNEKLFF
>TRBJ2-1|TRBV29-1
CSVASGSEQFF
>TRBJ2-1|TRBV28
CASQIPSAHNEQFF
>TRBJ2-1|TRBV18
CASSAISGEQFF
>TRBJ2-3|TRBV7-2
CASSFQMATDTQYF
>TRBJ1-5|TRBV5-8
CASSLLVGNQPQHF
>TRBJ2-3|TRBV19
CASSIALVGTDTQYF
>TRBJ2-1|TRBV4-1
CASSRGASGIDNEQFF
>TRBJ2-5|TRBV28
CASRHLLGGSETQYF
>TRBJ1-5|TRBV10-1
CASRPRRGRTQHF
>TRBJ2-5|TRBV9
CASSVGSEETQYF
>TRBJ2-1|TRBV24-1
CATSDPSGTGPYNEQFF
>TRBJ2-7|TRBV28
CAIQGAFSYEQYF
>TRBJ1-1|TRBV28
CASGGADTEAFF
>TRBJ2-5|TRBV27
CASSLSVQETQYF
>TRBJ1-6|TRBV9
CASSVEQGGSPLHF
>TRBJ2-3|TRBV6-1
CASSEAGGGSTDTQYF
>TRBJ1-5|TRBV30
CAWSRPGVSNQPQHF
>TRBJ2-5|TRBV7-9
CASSFHGQGQVETQYF
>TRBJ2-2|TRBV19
CASNIPGQATGELFF
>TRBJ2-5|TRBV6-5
CASAPDIWYQETQYF
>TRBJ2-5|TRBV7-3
CASSLLMSRRETQYF
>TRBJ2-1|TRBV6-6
CASSLLGGGFYNEQFF
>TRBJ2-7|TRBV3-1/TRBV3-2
CASSQDREEYF
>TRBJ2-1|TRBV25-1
CASSDPSGSLYNEQFF
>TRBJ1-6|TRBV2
CASTLDSSSYNSPLHF
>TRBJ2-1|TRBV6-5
CASTTGTGAYNEQFF
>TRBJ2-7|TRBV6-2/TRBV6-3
CASSYGRDYPYEQYF
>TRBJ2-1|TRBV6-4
CASKRQLAPNRNEQFF
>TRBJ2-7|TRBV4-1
CASSQDPIESSYEQYF
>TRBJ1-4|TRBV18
CASSPQLTVNEKLFF
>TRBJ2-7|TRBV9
CASSGGWGRNYEQYF
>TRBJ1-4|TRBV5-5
CASSLAGRLNEKLFF
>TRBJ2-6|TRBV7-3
CASSLTGPGANVLTF
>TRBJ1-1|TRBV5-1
CASSLMSPMNTEAFF
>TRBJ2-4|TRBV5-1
CASSLTDRDIQYF
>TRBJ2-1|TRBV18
CASSPRTESNEQFF
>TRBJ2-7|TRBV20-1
CSATDRTEQYF
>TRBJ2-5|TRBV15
CATSPGLAGQETQYF
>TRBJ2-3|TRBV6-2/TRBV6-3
CASSLGGDGADTQYF
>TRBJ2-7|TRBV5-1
CASSAQGQGADEQYF
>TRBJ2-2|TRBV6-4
CASTAGGPHGELFF
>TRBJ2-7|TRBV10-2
CASSESTSGRADFDYEQYF
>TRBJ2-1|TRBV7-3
CASSPGLAGYNEQFF
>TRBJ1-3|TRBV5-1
CASSLVAGSSGNTIYF
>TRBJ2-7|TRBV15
CATSRDLQQQGNGEQYF
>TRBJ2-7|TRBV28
CASELGRGHEQYF